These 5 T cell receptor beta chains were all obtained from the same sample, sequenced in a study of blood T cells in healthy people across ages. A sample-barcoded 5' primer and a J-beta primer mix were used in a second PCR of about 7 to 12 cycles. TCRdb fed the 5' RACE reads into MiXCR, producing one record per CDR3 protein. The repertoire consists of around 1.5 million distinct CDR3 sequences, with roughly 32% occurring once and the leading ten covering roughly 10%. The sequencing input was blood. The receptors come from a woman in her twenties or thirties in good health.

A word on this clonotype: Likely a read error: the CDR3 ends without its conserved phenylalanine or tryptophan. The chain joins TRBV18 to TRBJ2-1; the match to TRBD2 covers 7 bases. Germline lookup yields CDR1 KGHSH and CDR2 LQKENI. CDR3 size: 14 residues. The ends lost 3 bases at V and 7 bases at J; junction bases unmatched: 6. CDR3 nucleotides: TGTGCCAGCTCACCTGACGCGGGAGTGAATGAGCAGTTCTTG. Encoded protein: CASSPDAGVNEQFL.

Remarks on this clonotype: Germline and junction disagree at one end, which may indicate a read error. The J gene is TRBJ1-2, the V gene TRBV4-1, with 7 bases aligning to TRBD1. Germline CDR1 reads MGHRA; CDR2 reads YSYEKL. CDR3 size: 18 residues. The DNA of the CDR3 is TGCGCCGGCAGCCAAGATGGGTCATCGACAGGGTGGGGTTCTGGCTACACCTTC. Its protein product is CAGSQDGSSTGWGSGYTF.

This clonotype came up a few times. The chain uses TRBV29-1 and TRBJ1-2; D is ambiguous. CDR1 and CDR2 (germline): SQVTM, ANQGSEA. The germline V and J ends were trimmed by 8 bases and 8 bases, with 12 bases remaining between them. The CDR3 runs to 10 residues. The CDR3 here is CSTGEGGYTF. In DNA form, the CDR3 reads TGCAGCACTGGAGAAGGCGGCTACACCTTC.

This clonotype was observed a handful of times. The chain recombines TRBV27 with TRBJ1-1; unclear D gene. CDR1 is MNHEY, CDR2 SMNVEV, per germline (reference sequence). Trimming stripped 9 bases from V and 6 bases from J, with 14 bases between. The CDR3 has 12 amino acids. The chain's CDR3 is CASTSGGAEAFF. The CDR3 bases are TGTGCCAGTACGTCAGGTGGTGCTGAAGCTTTCTTT.

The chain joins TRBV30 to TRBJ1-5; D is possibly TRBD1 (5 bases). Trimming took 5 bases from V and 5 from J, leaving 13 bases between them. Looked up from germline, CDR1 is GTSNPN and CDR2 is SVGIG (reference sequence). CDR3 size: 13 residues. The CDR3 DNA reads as TGTGCCTGGGGGGACCAGTTGGATCAGCCCCAGCATTTT. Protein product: CAWGDQLDQPQHF. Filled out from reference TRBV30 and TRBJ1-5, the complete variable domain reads SQTIHQWPATLVQPVGSPLSLECTVEGTSNPNLYWYRQAAGRGLQLLFYSVGIGQISSEVPQNLSASRPQDRQFILSSKKLLLSDSGFYLCAWGDQLDQPQHFGDGTRLSIL.